These T cell receptor beta chains were read from a single sample in a study of T cells in Graves' hyperthyroidism and ophthalmopathy. TCRdb re-called the multiplex PCR reads with MiXCR, one entry per CDR3 protein. The top ten hold more than 11% of the sample, which has more than 450,000 distinct CDR3 sequences, 14% seen once. Material: blood. These receptors originate from a woman aged 40 to 50 with Graves' hyperthyroidism. Both conserved end residues are part of each CDR3. A D gene is named only where the DNA matches it firmly. Only part of the rows carry a size: once, few, many, or a class if the clone is expanded.

d_call clone_size j_call v_call cdr3_aa cdr3_nt
. many TRBJ2-7 TRBV5-1 CASSLGTPTSGQYF TGCGCCAGCAGCTTGGGGACCCCCACCTCCGGGCAGTACTTC
TRBD2 once TRBJ2-3 TRBV2 CASSPGGVTQYF TGTGCCAGCAGCCCGGGGGGGGTTACGCAGTATTTT
TRBD2 few TRBJ2-7 TRBV6-4 CASSAPDFFSGSHSYEQYF TGTGCCAGCAGTGCTCCGGACTTTTTTAGCGGGAGCCACTCCTACGAGCAGTACTTC
. . TRBJ1-1 TRBV3-1 CASSKAPGTPKTEAFF TGTGCCAGCAGCAAGGCCCCCGGGACCCCCAAAACTGAAGCTTTCTTT
TRBD1 many TRBJ2-5 TRBV10-3 CAISPGQTQETQYF TGTGCCATCAGTCCGGGACAGACCCAAGAGACCCAGTACTTC
. many TRBJ2-2 TRBV13 CASSLAPGSSTGELFF TGTGCCAGCAGCTTAGCTCCGGGAAGCAGTACCGGGGAGCTGTTTTTT
. many TRBJ2-5 TRBV5-1 CASSVDSRETQYF TGCGCCAGCAGCGTCGACAGCCGAGAGACCCAGTACTTC
TRBD1 many TRBJ2-3 TRBV7-2 CASSFQGVGTDTQYF TGTGCCAGCAGCTTTCAGGGGGTTGGCACAGATACGCAGTATTTT
TRBD1 many TRBJ2-3 TRBV18 CASVRQGSTDTQYF TGTGCCAGCGTCAGACAGGGGAGCACAGATACGCAGTATTTT
TRBD2 many TRBJ2-1 TRBV11-2 CASSLGALAGILLNNEQFF TGTGCCAGCAGCTTAGGGGCGCTAGCGGGAATCTTACTGAACAATGAGCAGTTCTTC
TRBD2 many TRBJ2-1 TRBV20-1 CSARDLSASGIVNEQFF TGCAGTGCTAGAGATCTGTCGGCTAGCGGGATAGTCAATGAGCAGTTCTTC
. many TRBJ1-2 TRBV2 CASRMMTDYNYGYTF TGTGCCAGCAGAATGATGACGGACTATAACTATGGCTACACCTTC
. many TRBJ2-7 TRBV11-3 CASSPRSYEQYF TGTGCCAGCAGCCCTAGGTCTTACGAGCAGTACTTC
TRBD2 many TRBJ2-1 TRBV7-9 CASVASGTNEQFF TGTGCCAGCGTTGCTAGCGGGACCAATGAGCAGTTCTTC
TRBD1 many TRBJ1-4 TRBV12-3/TRBV12-4 CASSFPGGNEKLFF TGTGCCAGCAGTTTCCCAGGGGGTAATGAAAAACTGTTTTTT
TRBD1 . TRBJ2-5 TRBV19 CASSIRTGGKGETQYF TGTGCCAGTAGTATCCGGACAGGGGGAAAGGGAGAGACCCAGTACTTC
TRBD2 . TRBJ2-3 TRBV6-2/TRBV6-3 CASNRAGGTSTDTQYF TGTGCCAGCAACAGAGCGGGAGGAACTAGCACAGATACGCAGTATTTT
. . TRBJ2-1 TRBV11-3 CASSFNPPKPGPYNEQFF TGTGCCAGCAGCTTCAACCCCCCCAAACCAGGGCCCTACAATGAGCAGTTCTTC
TRBD1 many TRBJ2-7 TRBV20-1 CSARGDRSSYEQYF TGCAGTGCCAGAGGGGACAGGTCTTCCTACGAGCAGTACTTC
TRBD2 . TRBJ2-2 TRBV18 CASSPPLAGPSNPTGELFF TGTGCCAGCTCACCACCACTAGCGGGTCCCAGTAACCCCACCGGGGAGCTGTTTTTT
. . TRBJ1-3 TRBV7-9 CASSRQEAGNTIYF TGTGCCAGCAGCAGACAGGAGGCTGGAAACACCATATATTTT
. many TRBJ2-7 TRBV5-6 CASSLAGVNEQYF TGTGCCAGCAGCTTGGCCGGGGTCAACGAGCAGTACTTC
TRBD2 many TRBJ2-1 TRBV2 CASSEDLGGSGSAYNEQFF TGTGCCAGCAGTGAAGACTTGGGTGGGAGCGGGAGTGCTTACAATGAGCAGTTCTTC
. few TRBJ2-2 TRBV24-1 CATSDSMRARNTGELFF TGTGCCACCAGTGATTCCATGAGGGCCCGTAACACCGGGGAGCTGTTTTTT
. . TRBJ2-5 TRBV27 CASRREPQETQYF TGTGCCAGCAGACGGGAGCCACAAGAGACCCAGTACTTC
. . TRBJ2-1 TRBV5-1 CASSLLDGGLYDEQFF TGCGCCAGCAGCTTGTTGGACGGGGGGCTATACGATGAGCAGTTCTTC
. . TRBJ1-5 TRBV28 CASSILQGGNQPQRF TGTGCCAGCAGTATCCTACAGGGTGGCAATCAGCCCCAGCGTTTT
TRBD2 many TRBJ2-1 TRBV27 CASSFIGLAMDSNEQFF TGTGCCAGCAGTTTTATTGGACTAGCAATGGACTCTAATGAGCAGTTCTTC
TRBD1 few TRBJ2-1 TRBV29-1 CSVMGQGLNEQFF TGCAGCGTAATGGGACAGGGATTGAATGAGCAGTTCTTC
. few TRBJ2-7 TRBV7-6 CASSLSSSSYEQYF TGTGCCAGCAGCTTATCCAGTAGCTCCTACGAGCAGTACTTC
TRBD2 . TRBJ2-7 TRBV5-4 CASSRGDSAQYF TGTGCCAGCAGCCGGGGGGACTCCGCGCAGTACTTC
. . TRBJ1-5 TRBV19 CASSMIPGFQPQHF TGTGCCAGTAGTATGATCCCAGGGTTTCAGCCCCAGCATTTT
TRBD1 . TRBJ2-5 TRBV29-1 CSVYGQGGETQYF TGCAGCGTGTACGGACAGGGTGGAGAGACCCAGTACTTC
TRBD1 many TRBJ2-1 TRBV5-1 CASSLEGTAYNEQFF TGCGCCAGCAGCTTGGAGGGGACAGCATACAATGAGCAGTTCTTC
. . TRBJ1-2 TRBV28 CASSLMGRGSGYTF TGTGCCAGCAGTTTGATGGGAAGGGGTAGCGGCTACACCTTC
. few TRBJ1-1 TRBV6-1 CASGRVGTEAFF TGTGCCAGCGGTAGAGTCGGAACTGAAGCTTTCTTT
. few TRBJ2-1 TRBV7-2 CASSLAWRLRGQSYNEQSF TGTGCCAGCAGCTTAGCCTGGCGGTTACGGGGTCAGTCCTACAATGAGCAGTCCTTC
TRBD1 many TRBJ2-2 TRBV2 CASRGTGGESGELFF TGTGCCAGCAGAGGGACAGGGGGCGAAAGCGGGGAGCTGTTTTTT
TRBD2 . TRBJ2-3 TRBV18 CASSPLASGSPQRDTQYF TGTGCCAGCTCACCCCTGGCTAGCGGCAGCCCCCAGCGTGATACGCAGTATTTT
TRBD1 many TRBJ1-1 TRBV28 CASSAPPGQGYTEAFF TGTGCCAGCAGTGCTCCACCGGGACAGGGTTACACTGAAGCTTTCTTT
TRBD1 . TRBJ1-6 TRBV6-1 CASSDLRTGGNSPLHF TGTGCCAGCAGTGACCTACGGACAGGGGGAAATTCACCCCTCCACTTT
TRBD2 . TRBJ2-1 TRBV14 CASSQAAVAGVPRPYNEQFF TGTGCCAGCAGCCAAGCCGCCGTAGCGGGAGTTCCTCGGCCCTACAATGAGCAGTTCTTC
. many TRBJ1-2 TRBV12-3/TRBV12-4 CASSLGSVNYGYTF TGTGCCAGCAGTTTAGGGAGCGTTAACTATGGCTACACCTTC
. many TRBJ1-2 TRBV6-1 CASSEVSDGNYGYTF TGTGCCAGCAGTGAAGTGTCGGACGGAAACTATGGCTACACCTTC
. . TRBJ2-7 TRBV7-9 CASSLSIPYEQYF TGTGCCAGCAGCTTAAGTATACCCTACGAGCAGTACTTC
. many TRBJ1-4 TRBV20-1 CSARPRGGQWVGEKLFF TGCAGTGCTAGGCCAAGGGGGGGCCAGTGGGTTGGTGAAAAACTGTTTTTT
. many TRBJ2-7 TRBV2 CASRGQGAYEQYF TGTGCCTCACGGGGGCAGGGGGCCTACGAGCAGTACTTC
. . TRBJ1-5 TRBV30 CAWNRVGQPQHF TGTGCCTGGAACAGGGTCGGCCAGCCCCAGCATTTT
TRBD1 . TRBJ1-3 TRBV6-5 CASSYSKRTGPGNTIYF TGTGCCAGCAGTTACTCGAAGAGGACAGGGCCTGGAAACACCATATATTTT
. . TRBJ1-1 TRBV18 CASSQIARGSWTEAFF TGTGCCAGCTCACAAATCGCCAGGGGTAGTTGGACTGAAGCTTTCTTT
. . TRBJ1-2 TRBV20-1 CSARLRDLYGYTF TGCAGTGCTAGGCTCCGGGACCTCTATGGCTACACCTTC
TRBD1 . TRBJ2-1 TRBV3-1 CASSRPGQGEFF TGTGCCAGCAGCCGACCAGGACAGGGCGAGTTCTTC
. many TRBJ2-7 TRBV7-2 CASSHAGRDYEQYF TGTGCCAGCAGCCACGCGGGGCGCGACTACGAGCAGTACTTC
TRBD1 . TRBJ2-5 TRBV5-1 CASSRGTGGETQYF TGCGCCAGCAGCCGAGGGACAGGGGGAGAGACCCAGTACTTC
. few TRBJ2-2 TRBV20-1 CSTKDLDSGWGGELFF TGCAGTACCAAAGATCTGGACTCTGGTTGGGGCGGGGAGCTGTTTTTT
TRBD2 many TRBJ2-5 TRBV27 CASSLSLAGAETQYF TGTGCCAGCAGTTTGTCCCTAGCGGGAGCAGAGACCCAGTACTTC
TRBD1 . TRBJ1-4 TRBV5-6 CASSTGVAEKLFF TGTGCCAGCAGCACAGGGGTTGCTGAAAAACTGTTTTTT